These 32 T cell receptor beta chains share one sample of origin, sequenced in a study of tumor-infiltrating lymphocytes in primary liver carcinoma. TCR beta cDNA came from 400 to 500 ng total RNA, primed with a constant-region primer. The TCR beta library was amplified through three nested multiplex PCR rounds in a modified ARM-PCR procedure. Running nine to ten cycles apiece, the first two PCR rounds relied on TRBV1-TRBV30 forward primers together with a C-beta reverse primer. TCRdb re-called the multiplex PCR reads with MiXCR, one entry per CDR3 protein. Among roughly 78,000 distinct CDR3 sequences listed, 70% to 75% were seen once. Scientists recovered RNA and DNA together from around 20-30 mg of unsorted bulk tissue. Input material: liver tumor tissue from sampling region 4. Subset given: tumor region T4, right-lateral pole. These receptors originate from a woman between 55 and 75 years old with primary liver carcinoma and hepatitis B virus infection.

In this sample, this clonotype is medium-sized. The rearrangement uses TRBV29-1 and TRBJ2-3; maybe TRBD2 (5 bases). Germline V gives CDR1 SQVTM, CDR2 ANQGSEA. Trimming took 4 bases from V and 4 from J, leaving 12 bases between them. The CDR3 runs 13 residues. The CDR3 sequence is CSVGTSGADTQYF. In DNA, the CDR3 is TGCAGCGTTGGAACTAGTGGGGCAGATACGCAGTATTTT.

The CDR3 reads CAGNPPQGPTGELFF. For the CDR3, the DNA is TGTGCCGGCAACCCTCCTCAAGGACCGACCGGGGAGCTGTTTTTT. This sequence joins TRBV11-2 and TRBJ2-2; the D is unclear. Germline V gives CDR1 SGHAT, CDR2 FQNNGV. The CDR3 extends over 15 amino acids. The V end was cut by 11 bases, the J end by 5 bases, with 21 bases between.

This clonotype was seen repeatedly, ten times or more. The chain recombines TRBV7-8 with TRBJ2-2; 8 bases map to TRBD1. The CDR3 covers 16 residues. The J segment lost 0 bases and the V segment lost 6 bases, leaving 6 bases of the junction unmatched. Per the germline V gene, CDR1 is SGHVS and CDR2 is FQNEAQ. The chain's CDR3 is CASRTTGVTNTGELFF. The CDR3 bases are TGTGCCAGCAGGACGACAGGGGTGACGAACACCGGGGAGCTGTTTTTT.

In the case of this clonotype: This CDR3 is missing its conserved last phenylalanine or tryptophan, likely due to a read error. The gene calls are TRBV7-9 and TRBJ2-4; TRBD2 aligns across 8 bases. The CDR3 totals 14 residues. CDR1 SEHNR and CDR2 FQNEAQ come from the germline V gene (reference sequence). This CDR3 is CASGSGGAKNIQYL. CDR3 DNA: TGTGCCAGCGGCTCGGGAGGGGCCAAGAACATTCAGTACCTC.

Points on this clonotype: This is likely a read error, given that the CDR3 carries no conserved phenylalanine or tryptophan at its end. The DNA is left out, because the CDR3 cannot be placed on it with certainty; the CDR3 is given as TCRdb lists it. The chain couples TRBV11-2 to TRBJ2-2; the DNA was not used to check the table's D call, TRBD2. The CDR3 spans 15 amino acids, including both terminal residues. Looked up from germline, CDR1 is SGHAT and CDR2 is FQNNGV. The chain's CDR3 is CASSPPQGPTGEPFY.

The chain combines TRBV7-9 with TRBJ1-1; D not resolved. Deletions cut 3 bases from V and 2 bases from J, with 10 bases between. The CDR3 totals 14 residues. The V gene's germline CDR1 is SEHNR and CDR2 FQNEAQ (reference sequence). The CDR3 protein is CASSFQRGNTEAFF. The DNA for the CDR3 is TGTGCCAGCAGCTTCCAGCGGGGAAACACTGAAGCTTTCTTT.

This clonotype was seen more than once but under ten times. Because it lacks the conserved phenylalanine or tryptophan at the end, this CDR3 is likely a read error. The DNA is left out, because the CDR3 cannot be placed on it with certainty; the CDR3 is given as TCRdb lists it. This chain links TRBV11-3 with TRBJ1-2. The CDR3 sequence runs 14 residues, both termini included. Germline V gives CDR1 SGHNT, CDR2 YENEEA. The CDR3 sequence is CASSLATVLDGYIL.

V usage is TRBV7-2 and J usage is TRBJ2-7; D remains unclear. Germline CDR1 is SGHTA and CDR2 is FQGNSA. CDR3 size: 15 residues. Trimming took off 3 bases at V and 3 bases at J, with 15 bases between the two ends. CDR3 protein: CASSLKGSPNYEQYF. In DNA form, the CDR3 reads TGTGCCAGCAGCTTGAAGGGCAGTCCCAACTACGAGCAGTACTTC.

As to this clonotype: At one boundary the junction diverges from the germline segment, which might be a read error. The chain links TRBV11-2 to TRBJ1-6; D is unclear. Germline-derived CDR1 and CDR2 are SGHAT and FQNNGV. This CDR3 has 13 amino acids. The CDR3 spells CASSLDPNSPSHF. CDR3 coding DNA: TGTGCCAGCAGCTTAGATCCTAATTCACCCTCCCATTTT.

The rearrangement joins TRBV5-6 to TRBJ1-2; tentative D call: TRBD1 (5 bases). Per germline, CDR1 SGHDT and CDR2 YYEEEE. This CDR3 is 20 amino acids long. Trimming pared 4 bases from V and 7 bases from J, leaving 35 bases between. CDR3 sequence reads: CASSPLAGLGQGEVGSGYTF. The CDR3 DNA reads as TGTGCCAGCAGCCCGCTGGCGGGCTTGGGTCAAGGGGAAGTAGGCTCTGGCTACACCTTC. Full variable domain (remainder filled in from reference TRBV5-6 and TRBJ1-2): DAGVTQSPTHLIKTRGQQVTLRCSPKSGHDTVSWYQQALGQGPQFIFQYYEEEERQRGNFPDRFSGHQFPNYSSELNVNALLLGDSALYLCASSPLAGLGQGEVGSGYTFGSGTRLTVV.

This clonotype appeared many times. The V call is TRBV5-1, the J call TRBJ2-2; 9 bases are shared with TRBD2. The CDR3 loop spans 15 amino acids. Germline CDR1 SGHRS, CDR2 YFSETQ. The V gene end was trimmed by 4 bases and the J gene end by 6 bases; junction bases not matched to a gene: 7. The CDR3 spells CASSGSGRGAGELFF. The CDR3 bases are TGCGCCAGCAGCGGTAGCGGGAGAGGGGCCGGGGAGCTGTTTTTT.

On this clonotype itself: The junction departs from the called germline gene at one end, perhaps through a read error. The CDR3 here is CASSPHPGQGANTEVFF. CDR3 nucleotides: TGTGCCAGCAGTCCTCATCCGGGACAGGGGGCGAACACTGAAGTTTTCTTT. This chain uses TRBV12-3 or TRBV12-4 with TRBJ1-1, with TRBD1 matching over 12 bases. CDR3 length equals 17 residues.

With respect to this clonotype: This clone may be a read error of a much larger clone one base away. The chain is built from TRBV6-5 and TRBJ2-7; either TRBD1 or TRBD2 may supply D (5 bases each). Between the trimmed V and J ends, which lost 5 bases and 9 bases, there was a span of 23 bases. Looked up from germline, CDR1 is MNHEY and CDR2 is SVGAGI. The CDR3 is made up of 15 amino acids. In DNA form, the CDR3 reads TGTGCCAGCAGTCCGGCCGGGACCGCCATGGGCGGGCAGTACTTC. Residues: CASSPAGTAMGGQYF.

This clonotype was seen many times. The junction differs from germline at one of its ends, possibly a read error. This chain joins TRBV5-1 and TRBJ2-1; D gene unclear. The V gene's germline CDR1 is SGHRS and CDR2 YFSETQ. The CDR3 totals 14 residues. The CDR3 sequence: CASSLVSGYNEQFF. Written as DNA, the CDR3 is TGTGCCAGCAGCTTAGTTTCAGGTTACAATGAGCAGTTCTTC.

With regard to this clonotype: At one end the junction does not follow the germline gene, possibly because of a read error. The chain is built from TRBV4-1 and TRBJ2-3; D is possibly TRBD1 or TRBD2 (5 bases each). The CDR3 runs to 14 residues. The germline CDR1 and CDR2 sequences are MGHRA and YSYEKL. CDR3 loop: CASNQTRDPDTQYF. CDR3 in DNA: TGCGCAAGCAACCAAACCAGGGACCCAGATACGCAGTATTTT.

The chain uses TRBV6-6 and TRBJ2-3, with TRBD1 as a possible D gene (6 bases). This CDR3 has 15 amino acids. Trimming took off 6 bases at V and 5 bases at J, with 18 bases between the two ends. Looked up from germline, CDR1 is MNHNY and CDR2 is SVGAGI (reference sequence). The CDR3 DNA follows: TGTGCCAGCAGCGACGGGACATGGGGAATAGATACGCAGTATTTT. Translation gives CASSDGTWGIDTQYF.

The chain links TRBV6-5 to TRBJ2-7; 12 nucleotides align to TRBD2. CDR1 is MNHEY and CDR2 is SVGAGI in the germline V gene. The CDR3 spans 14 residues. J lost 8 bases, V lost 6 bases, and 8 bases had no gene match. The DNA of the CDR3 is TGTGCCAGCAGCTCGGAACTAGCGGGAGGTAAGCAGTACTTC. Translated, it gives CASSSELAGGKQYF.

The CDR3, as DNA: TGTGCCAGCAGTTTCGGGGGGGCCCCTGCTGAAGCTTTCTTT. This encodes CASSFGGAPAEAFF. The chain has TRBV28 and TRBJ1-1; TRBD1 might be the D (6 bases). Trimming removed 3 bases at V and 6 bases at J, with 14 bases between. This CDR3 has 14 residues. Germline assignment: CDR1 MDHEN and CDR2 SYDVKM.

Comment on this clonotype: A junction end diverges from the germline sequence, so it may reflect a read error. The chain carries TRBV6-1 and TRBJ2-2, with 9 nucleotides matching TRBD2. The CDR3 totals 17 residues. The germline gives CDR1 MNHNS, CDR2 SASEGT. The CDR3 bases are TGTACCAGCAGTGAAGTGGTGGCGGGAGGGCCCATCGGGGAGCCGTTTTTT. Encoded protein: CTSSEVVAGGPIGEPFF.

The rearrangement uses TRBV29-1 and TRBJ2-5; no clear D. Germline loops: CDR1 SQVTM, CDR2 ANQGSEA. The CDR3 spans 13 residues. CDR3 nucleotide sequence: TGCAGTGCACCTCTTCTTGGTAGAGATACCCAGTACTTC. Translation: CSAPLLGRDTQYF.

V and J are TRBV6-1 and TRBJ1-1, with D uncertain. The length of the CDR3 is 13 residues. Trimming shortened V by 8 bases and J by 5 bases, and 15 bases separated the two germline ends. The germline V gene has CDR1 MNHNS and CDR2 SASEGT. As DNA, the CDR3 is TGTGCCAGCGGTGTCAAGGAGAATACTGAAGCTTTCTTT. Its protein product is CASGVKENTEAFF.

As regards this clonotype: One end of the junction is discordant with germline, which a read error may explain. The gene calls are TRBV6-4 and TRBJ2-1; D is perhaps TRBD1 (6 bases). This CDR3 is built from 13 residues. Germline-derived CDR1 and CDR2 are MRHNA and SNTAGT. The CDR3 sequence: CVSSDGTNNEQFF. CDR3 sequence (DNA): TGTGTCAGCAGTGACGGGACAAACAATGAGCAGTTCTTC.

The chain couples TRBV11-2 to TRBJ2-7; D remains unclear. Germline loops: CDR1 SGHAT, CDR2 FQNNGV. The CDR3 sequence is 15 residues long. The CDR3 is CSSSLDPGHTSEQYF. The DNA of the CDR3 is TGTAGCAGCAGCTTAGACCCAGGTCATACGTCCGAGCAGTACTTC.

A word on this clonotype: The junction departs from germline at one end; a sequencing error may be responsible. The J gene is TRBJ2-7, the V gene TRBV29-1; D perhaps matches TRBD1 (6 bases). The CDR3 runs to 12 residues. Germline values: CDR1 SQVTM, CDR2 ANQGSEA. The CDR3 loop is CSVARGGTEQYF. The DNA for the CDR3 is TGCAGCGTTGCAAGAGGGGGTACGGAGCAGTATTTC.

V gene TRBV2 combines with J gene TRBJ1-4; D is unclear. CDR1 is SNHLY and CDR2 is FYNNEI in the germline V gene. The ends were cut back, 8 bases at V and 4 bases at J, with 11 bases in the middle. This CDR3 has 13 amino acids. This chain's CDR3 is CASSRTLNEKLFF. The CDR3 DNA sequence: TGTGCCAGCTCCAGGACCCTTAATGAAAAACTGTTTTTT.

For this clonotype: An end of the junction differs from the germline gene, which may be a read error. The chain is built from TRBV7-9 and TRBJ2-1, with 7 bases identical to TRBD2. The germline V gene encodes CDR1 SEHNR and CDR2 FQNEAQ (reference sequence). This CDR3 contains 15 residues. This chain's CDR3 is CASSFDGGRENEQFF. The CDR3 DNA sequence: TGTGCCAGCAGCTTCGACGGGGGGAGAGAGAATGAGCAATTCTTC.

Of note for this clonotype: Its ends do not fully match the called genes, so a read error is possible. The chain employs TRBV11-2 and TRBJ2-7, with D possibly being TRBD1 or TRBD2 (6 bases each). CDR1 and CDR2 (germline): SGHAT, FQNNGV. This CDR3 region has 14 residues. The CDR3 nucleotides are TGTGCCGGCAGCCCCCCTTCAGGGGCTAGCGAGCAATATTTC. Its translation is CAGSPPSGASEQYF.

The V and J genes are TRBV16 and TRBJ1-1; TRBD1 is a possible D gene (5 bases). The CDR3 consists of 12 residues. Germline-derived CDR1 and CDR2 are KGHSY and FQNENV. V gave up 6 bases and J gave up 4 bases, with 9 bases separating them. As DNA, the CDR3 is TGTGCCAGCAGTCATGGGGGCACTGAAGCTTTCTTT. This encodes CASSHGGTEAFF. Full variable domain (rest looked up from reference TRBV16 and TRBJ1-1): GEEVAQTPKHLVRGEGQKAKLYCAPIKGHSYVFWYQQVLKNEFKFLISFQNENVFDETGMPKERFSAKCLPNSPCSLEIQATKLEDSAVYFCASSHGGTEAFFGQGTRLTVV.

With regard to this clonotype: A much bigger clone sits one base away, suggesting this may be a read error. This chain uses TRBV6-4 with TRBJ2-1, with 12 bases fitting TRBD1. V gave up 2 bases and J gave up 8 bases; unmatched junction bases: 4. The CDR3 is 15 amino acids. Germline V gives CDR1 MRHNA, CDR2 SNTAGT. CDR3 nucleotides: TGTGCCAGCAGTGACCGGGACAGGGGGCTCTATGAGCAGTTCTTC. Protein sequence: CASSDRDRGLYEQFF.

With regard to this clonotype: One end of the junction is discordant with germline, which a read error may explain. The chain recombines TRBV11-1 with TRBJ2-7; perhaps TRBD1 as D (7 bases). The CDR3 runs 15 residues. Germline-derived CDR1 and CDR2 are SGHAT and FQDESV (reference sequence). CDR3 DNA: TGTGTCAGCAGCTCTCGGACAGGAGGACTACGCGAGCAGTACTTC. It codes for CVSSSRTGGLREQYF.

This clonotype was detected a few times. CDR3 DNA: TGTGCCAGCAGTGAGGGACAGGGCCCCCGTAACATTCAGTACTTC. The encoded protein is CASSEGQGPRNIQYF. This chain connects TRBV2 to TRBJ2-4; TRBD1 matches 9 bases. The CDR3 consists of 15 residues. J lost 7 bases, V lost 3 bases, and 7 bases had no gene match. In germline, CDR1 is SNHLY, CDR2 FYNNEI.

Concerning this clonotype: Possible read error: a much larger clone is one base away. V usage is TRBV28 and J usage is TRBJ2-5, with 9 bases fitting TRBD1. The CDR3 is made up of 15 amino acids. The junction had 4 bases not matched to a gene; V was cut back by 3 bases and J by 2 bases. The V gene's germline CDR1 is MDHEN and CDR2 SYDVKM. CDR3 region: CASSFMGQGQETQYF. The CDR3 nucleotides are TGTGCCAGCAGTTTTATGGGACAGGGACAAGAGACCCAGTACTTC. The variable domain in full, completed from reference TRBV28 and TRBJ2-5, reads DVKVTQSSRYLVKRTGEKVFLECVQDMDHENMFWYRQDPGLGLRLIYFSYDVKMKEKGDIPEGYSVSREKKERFSLILESASTNQTSMYLCASSFMGQGQETQYFGPGTRLLVL.